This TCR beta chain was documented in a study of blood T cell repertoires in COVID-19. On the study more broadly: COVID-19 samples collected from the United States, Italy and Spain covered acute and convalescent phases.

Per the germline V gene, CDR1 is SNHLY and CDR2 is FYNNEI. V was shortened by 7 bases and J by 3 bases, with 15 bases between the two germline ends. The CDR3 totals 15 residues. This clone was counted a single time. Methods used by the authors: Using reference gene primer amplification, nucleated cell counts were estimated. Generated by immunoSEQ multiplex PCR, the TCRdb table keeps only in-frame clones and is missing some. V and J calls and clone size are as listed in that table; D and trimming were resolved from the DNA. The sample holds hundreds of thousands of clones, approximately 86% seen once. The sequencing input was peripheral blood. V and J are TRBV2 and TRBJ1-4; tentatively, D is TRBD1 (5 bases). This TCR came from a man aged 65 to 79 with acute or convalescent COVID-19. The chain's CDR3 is CASTRDSGPNEKLFF. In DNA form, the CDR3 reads TGTGCCAGCACCCGAGATTCAGGGCCTAATGAAAAACTGTTTTTT.